Included here is one T cell receptor (beta chain) sequence, with context. Its antigen remains unidentified. The sample holds no much larger clone one base away, and base qualities are not on file. Whole blood was collected in K2EDTA tubes by collaborating institutions according to the institutions' own protocols. For TCRbeta analysis, collaborators shipped samples as frozen whole blood, isolated PBMCs, or DNA extracted from either of those sample types. TCRbeta CDR3 regions were amplified from genomic DNA using the immunoSEQ Assay, a bias-controlled multiplex PCR. As for the original processing: Within the assay, amplification of reference gene primers was used to estimate how many nucleated cells each sample contained. Sequence reads were collapsed and filtered to measure the absolute abundance of every unique TCRbeta CDR3 rearrangement. Productive Simpson clonality was computed per sample as the square root of Simpson's diversity index over productive rearrangements. Sourced from immuneACCESS, this table was stored by TCRdb with only in-frame sequences that have V and J called. A share of the clones is absent; for the studies checked, an unresolved V gene accounts for under half, and the remainder has no known explanation. That table furnishes V, J and clone size, whereas the DNA furnished D and trimming. This sample holds roughly 50,000 clones; around 90% were observed only once. The ten largest clones capture more than 15% of the sample.

Trimmed from V: 3 bases; trimmed from J: 8 bases; junction bases lacking a gene match: 8. Inclusive of the bounding cysteine and phenylalanine, the CDR3 is 15 residues long. Only the CDR3 portion is preserved as DNA: 45 bases, with reading frame beginning at the first base. As encoded in the germline V gene, CDR1 is SGHRS while CDR2 is YFSETQ. The data were taken from a study of blood T cell repertoires in COVID-19 (TCRdb year 2020). At the level of the whole study: Samples covering the acute and convalescent phases of COVID-19 were provided by collaborators in the United States, Italy and Spain. The prospective study material was composed of cDNA or gDNA derived from T cells, B-cell-depleted T cells, or PBMCs. Deeply sampled blood TCRbeta repertoires from subjects exposed to, actively infected with, or recovered from COVID-19 were included in the dataset. The repertoires were released in a freely available public database intended as a resource for research on the immune response to SARS-CoV-2. Samples came from the ongoing ImmuneRACE study (first 160 participants) plus 1,254 subjects from 6 global collaborators. Nearly every sample came with metadata listing a de-identified subject ID, COVID-19 status, age in years and sex. Where available, HLA class I and class II types were taken from metadata supplied by the sample provider and were not determined by assay-based typing. Paper-wide results and their limitations: The amount of clinical and demographic metadata varied by source and participant and was provided uncurated.

Rearrangement joined TRBV5-1 to TRBJ2-1; 10 bases in between match TRBD2. The origin of this receptor is a human donor in a cohort sampled during active COVID-19. Material: peripheral blood. The DNA sequence reads TGCGCCAGCAGCTCCTTTCCTAGCGGGGGTGATGAGCAGTTCTTC. Its translation reads: CASSSFPSGGDEQFF.